This TCR beta chain originates from a study of spatial heterogeneity in lung cancer. Study conclusions and caveats: Resection saw ubiquitous expanded tumor TCRs appear in blood more than follow-up did.

CDR3 length: 16 amino acids. Germline V gives CDR1 LGHNA, CDR2 YSLEER. Trimming took off 4 bases at V and 0 bases at J, with 16 bases between the two ends. Using its own MiXCR run on the 5' RACE reads, TCRdb lists one record per CDR3 protein. The sample consists of some 3,900 distinct CDR3 sequences, approximately 16% of them appearing once. This clonotype was recorded many times. The antigen is undetermined. Stated time point: sample taken at primary tumor resection. Extraction of whole RNA from tumor, nontumor lung or frozen PBMC preceded unsorted sequencing. Donors were some 72 untreated early-stage non-small cell lung cancer patients.

The chain is built from TRBV4-3 and TRBJ2-7; maybe TRBD2 (5 bases). The TCR originated in a male donor with early-stage non-small cell lung cancer. The sequencing used PBMCs, collected at surgery. CDR3 sequence: CASSLSRRGSSYEQYF. The CDR3 nucleotides are TGCGCCAGCAGCCTCTCGCGACGGGGAAGCTCCTACGAGCAGTACTTC.